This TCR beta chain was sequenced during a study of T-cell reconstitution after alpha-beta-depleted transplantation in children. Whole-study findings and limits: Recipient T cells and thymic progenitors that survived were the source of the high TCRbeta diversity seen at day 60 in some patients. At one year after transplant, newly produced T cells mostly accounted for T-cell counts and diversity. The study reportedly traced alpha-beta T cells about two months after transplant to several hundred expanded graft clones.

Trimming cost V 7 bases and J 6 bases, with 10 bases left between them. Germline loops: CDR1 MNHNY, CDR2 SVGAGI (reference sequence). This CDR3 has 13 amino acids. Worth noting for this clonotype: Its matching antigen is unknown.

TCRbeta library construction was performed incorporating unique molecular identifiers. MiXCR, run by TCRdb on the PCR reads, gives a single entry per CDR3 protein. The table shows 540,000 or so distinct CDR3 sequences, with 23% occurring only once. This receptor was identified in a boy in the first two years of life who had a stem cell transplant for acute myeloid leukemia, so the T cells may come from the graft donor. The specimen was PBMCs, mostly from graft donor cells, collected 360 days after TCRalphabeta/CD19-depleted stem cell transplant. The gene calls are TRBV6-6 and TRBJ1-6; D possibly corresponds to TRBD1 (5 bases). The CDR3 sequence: CASTPRGNSPLHF. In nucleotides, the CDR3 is TGTGCCAGCACCCCGAGGGGTAATTCACCCCTCCACTTT.